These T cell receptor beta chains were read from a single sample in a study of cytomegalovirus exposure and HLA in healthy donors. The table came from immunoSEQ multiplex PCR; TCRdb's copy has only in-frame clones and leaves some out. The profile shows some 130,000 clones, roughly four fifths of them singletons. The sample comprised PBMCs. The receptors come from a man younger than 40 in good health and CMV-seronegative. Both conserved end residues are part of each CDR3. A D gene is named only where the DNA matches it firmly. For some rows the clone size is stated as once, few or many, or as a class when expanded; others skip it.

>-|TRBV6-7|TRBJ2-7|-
CASTQDIPSSYEQYF
TGTGCCAGCACCCAGGACATCCCGAGTTCCTACGAGCAGTACTTC
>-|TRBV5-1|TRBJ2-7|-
CASSFSAGTYEQYF
TGCGCCAGCAGCTTTAGTGCAGGTACCTACGAGCAGTACTTC
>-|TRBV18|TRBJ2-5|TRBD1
CASSLPGTGQETQYF
TGTGCCAGCTCACTCCCCGGGACAGGACAAGAGACCCAGTACTTC
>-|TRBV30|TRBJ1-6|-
CAWSEGLLNSPLHF
TGTGCCTGGAGTGAAGGACTCCTTAATTCACCCCTCCACTTT
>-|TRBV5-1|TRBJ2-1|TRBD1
CASSFIPGQGGGVDYNEQFF
TGCGCCAGCAGCTTCATCCCGGGACAGGGGGGGGGAGTTGACTACAATGAGCAGTTCTTC
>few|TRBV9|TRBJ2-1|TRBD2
CASSVGTSGVYNEQFF
TGTGCCAGCAGCGTAGGGACTAGCGGGGTCTACAATGAGCAGTTCTTC
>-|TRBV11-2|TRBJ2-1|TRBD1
CASSLGQGNLNEQFF
TGTGCCAGCAGCTTGGGACAGGGGAACCTGAATGAGCAGTTCTTC
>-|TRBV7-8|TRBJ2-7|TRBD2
CASSLGTSGTYEQYF
TGTGCCAGCAGCCTCGGGACTAGCGGAACCTACGAGCAGTACTTC
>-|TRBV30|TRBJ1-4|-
CAWSPGQWGNEKLFF
TGTGCCTGGAGTCCCGGACAGTGGGGTAATGAAAAACTGTTTTTT
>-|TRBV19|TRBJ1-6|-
CASLAQAGSPLHF
TGTGCCAGTCTGGCACAGGCAGGGTCACCCCTCCACTTT
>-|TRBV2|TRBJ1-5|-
CASSEVNNQPQHF
TGTGCCAGCAGTGAAGTCAACAATCAGCCCCAGCATTTT
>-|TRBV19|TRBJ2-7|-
CASSISGYEQYF
TGTGCCAGTAGTATTAGCGGATACGAGCAGTACTTC
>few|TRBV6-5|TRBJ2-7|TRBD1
CASHTPGQGLYEQYF
TGTGCCAGCCACACTCCGGGACAGGGGCTCTACGAGCAGTACTTC
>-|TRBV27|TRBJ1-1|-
CASSLVLNTEAFF
TGTGCCAGCAGTTTAGTATTGAACACTGAAGCTTTCTTT
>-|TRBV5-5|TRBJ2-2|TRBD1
CASTKSRDRGRELFF
TGTGCCAGCACCAAGTCCCGGGACAGGGGCCGGGAGCTGTTTTTT
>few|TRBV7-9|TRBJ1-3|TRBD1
CASSEQGWEGNTIYF
TGTGCCAGCAGCGAACAGGGGTGGGAAGGAAACACCATATATTTT